The clone carrying this TCR beta chain was recorded a few times. The sample originates from a study of beta chain features in type 1 diabetes. This CDR3 contains 12 residues. V shed 4 bases and J 8 bases; nucleotides not matched to a gene: 5. From germline, CDR1 is SQVTM and CDR2 ANQGSEA. Expressed TCRB transcripts were sequenced after all isolated RNA was converted to cDNA. Clones were read by immunoSEQ multiplex PCR, and TCRdb kept only the in-frame ones, dropping some. The sample shows 130,000 to 150,000 clones, about 7% of them seen only once. This sequence joins TRBV29-1 and TRBJ2-1, with 7 bases aligning to TRBD2. This clonotype was sampled from a woman in her twenties or thirties in good health. The specimen sequenced was central memory CD4+ T cells from blood. This chain's CDR3 is CSVGLAGDEQFF. The CDR3 bases are TGCAGCGTTGGACTAGCCGGCGATGAGCAGTTCTTC.